Sequencing of this TCR beta chain was carried out in a study of T-cell reconstitution after alpha-beta-depleted transplantation in children. Findings and caveats of the study: Several hundred rapidly expanded clones from non-depleted graft cells reportedly supplied alpha-beta T cells about two months post-transplant.

A library of TCRbeta sequences, prepared with unique molecular identifiers, was generated. MiXCR was run by TCRdb on the PCR reads, yielding one entry per CDR3 protein. The sample includes 100,000 or so distinct CDR3 sequences, around 15% of them seen just once. Concerning this clonotype: Its antigen is as yet unknown.

Germline CDR1 is WNHNN and CDR2 is SYGVQD (reference sequence). The CDR3 totals 18 residues. V shed 0 bases, J shed 2 bases, and the junction held 12 bases outside the gene matches. This TCR derives from a male patient between 2 and 10 years old who had a stem cell transplant for acute lymphoblastic leukemia, so the T cells may come from the graft donor. The J gene is TRBJ2-5, the V gene TRBV10-1, with 7 bases that match TRBD2. The source material was PBMCs, mostly from graft donor cells, sampled 180 days after TCRalphabeta/CD19-depleted stem cell transplant. CDR3 DNA: TGCGCCAGCAGTGAGTCCAGGGTTGCAGCGGGGTTACAAGAGACCCAGTACTTC. This sequence encodes CASSESRVAAGLQETQYF.